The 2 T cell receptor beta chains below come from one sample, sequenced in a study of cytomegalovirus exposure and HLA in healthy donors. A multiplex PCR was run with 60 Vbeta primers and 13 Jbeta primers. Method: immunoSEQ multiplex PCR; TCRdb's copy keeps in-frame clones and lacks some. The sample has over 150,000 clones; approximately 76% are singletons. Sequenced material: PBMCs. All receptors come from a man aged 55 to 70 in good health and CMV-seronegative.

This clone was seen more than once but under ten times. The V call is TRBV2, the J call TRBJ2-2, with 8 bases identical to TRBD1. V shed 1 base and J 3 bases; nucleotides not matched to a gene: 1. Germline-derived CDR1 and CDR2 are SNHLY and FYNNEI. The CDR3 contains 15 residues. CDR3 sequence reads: CASSEGTGHTGELFF. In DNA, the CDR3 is TGTGCCAGCAGTGAAGGGACAGGGCACACCGGGGAGCTGTTTTTT.

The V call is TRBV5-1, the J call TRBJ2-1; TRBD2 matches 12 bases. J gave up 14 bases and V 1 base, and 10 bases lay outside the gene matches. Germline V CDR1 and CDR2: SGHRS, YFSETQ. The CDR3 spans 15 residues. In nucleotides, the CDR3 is TGCGCCAGCAGCTTGACAGGGTCTAGCGGGAGGGGTAAGTTCTTC. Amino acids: CASSLTGSSGRGKFF. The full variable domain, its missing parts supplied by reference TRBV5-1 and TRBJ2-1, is KAGVTQTPRYLIKTRGQQVTLSCSPISGHRSVSWYQQTPGQGLQFLFEYFSETQRNKGNFPGRFSGRQFSNSRSEMNVSTLELGDSALYLCASSLTGSSGRGKFFGPGTRLTVL.